The 21 T cell receptor beta chains in this list originate from one sample, sequenced in a study of blood T cells in healthy people across ages. The second PCR ran about 6 to 11 cycles with a sample-barcoded 5' primer and J-beta primers. TCRdb itself ran the 5' RACE reads through MiXCR, one entry per CDR3 protein. The data show 700,000 or so distinct CDR3 sequences, with 22% seen just once and around 21% held by the top ten. Sequenced sample: blood. These TCRs come from a man aged 65-85 years in good health.

This clonotype occurred a few times. CDR3 sequence: CASSPNPGRGETQYF. The CDR3 coding sequence is TGTGCCAGCTCACCCAACCCGGGGCGCGGAGAGACCCAGTACTTC. The rearrangement links TRBV18 to TRBJ2-1, with D perhaps given as TRBD1 or TRBD2 (5 bases each). Matching the DNA end better, TRBJ2-5 makes the J call doubtful. Germline assignment: CDR1 KGHSH and CDR2 LQKENI. The CDR3 contains 15 residues.

This clonotype was counted only a few times. The chain employs TRBV12-3 or TRBV12-4 and TRBJ2-5, with TRBD1 as a possible D gene (7 bases). There are 14 residues in the CDR3. Trimming pared 5 bases from V and 5 bases from J, leaving 15 bases between. CDR3 region: CASSRDRLGETQYF. CDR3 nucleotides: TGTGCCAGCAGTCGGGACAGACTAGGGGAGACCCAGTACTTC.

This clonotype was counted ten times or more. V is TRBV28 and J is TRBJ1-4; no firm D call. The germline CDR1 and CDR2 sequences are MDHEN and SYDVKM. The CDR3 has 15 amino acids. The V end was cut by 2 bases, the J end by 0 bases, with 7 bases between. The CDR3 bases are TGTGCCAGCAGTTTAAAAGGTGCAACTAATGAAAAACTGTTTTTT. It translates to CASSLKGATNEKLFF.

This clonotype was counted a few times. The chain links TRBV6-1 to TRBJ2-2; D tentatively fits TRBD1 or TRBD2 (5 bases each). V lost 5 bases to trimming and J lost 0 bases, with 13 bases between them. The CDR3 is made up of 16 amino acids. CDR1 and CDR2 from the germline V gene are MNHNS and SASEGT. The CDR3 DNA reads as TGTGCCAGCAGTACCGGGACCTTAACGAACACCGGGGAGCTGTTTTTT. Its translation is CASSTGTLTNTGELFF.

The CDR3 sequence: CATFGLSSYEQYV. The CDR3 nucleotides are TGTGCCACTTTTGGGCTCAGCTCCTACGAGCAGTACGTC. The V call is TRBV24-1, the J call TRBJ2-7; no firm D call. The CDR3 loop spans 13 amino acids. Germline loops: CDR1 KGHDR, CDR2 SFDVKD. Trimming shortened V by 10 bases and J by 0 bases, and 12 bases separated the two germline ends.

This clonotype was recorded a few times. This chain connects TRBV15 to TRBJ1-2, with D perhaps TRBD1 (5 bases). In germline, CDR1 is LNHNV, CDR2 YYDKDF (reference sequence). The V end lost 0 bases, the J end lost 8 bases, and 7 bases lay between the germline ends. This CDR3 is built from 12 residues. CDR3 region: CATSREGEGYTF. CDR3 in DNA: TGTGCCACCAGCAGAGAGGGGGAGGGCTACACCTTC.

As regards this clonotype: One end of the junction is discordant with germline, which a read error may explain. The V call is TRBV18, the J call TRBJ2-7; D is ambiguous. Germline CDR1 and CDR2: KGHSH and LQKENI. The CDR3 runs 14 residues. For the CDR3, the DNA is TGTTCCAGCTCACCCCCCCGAGACTCCTACGAGCAGTACTTC. Amino acid sequence: CSSSPPRDSYEQYF.

The chain links TRBV6-1 to TRBJ2-2; D unresolved. V lost 2 bases to trimming and J lost 4 bases, with 11 bases between them. Per germline, CDR1 MNHNS and CDR2 SASEGT. CDR3 length: 15 amino acids. The DNA for the CDR3 is TGTGCCAGCAGTGAACTAGGCCCAGCCACCGGGGAGCTGTTTTTT. This encodes CASSELGPATGELFF.

This clonotype occurred a few times. The chain has TRBV29-1 and TRBJ1-1; TRBD1 aligns across 10 bases. The V and J ends lost 2 bases and 10 bases, in that order; junction bases with no gene match: 1. Germline CDR1 and CDR2: SQVTM and ANQGSEA. The CDR3 length is 11 residues. The CDR3 here is CSVERDRGAFF. The CDR3 region has the DNA TGCAGCGTTGAACGGGACAGGGGAGCTTTCTTT.

V and J are TRBV7-9 and TRBJ1-1, with 8 bases that match TRBD1. Germline CDR1 reads SEHNR; CDR2 reads FQNEAQ (reference sequence). V was clipped by 2 bases and J by 5 bases; unmatched bases: 4. The CDR3 contains 14 residues. The chain's CDR3 is CASSLTGGITEAFF. The CDR3 DNA follows: TGTGCCAGCAGCTTAACAGGGGGGATAACTGAAGCTTTCTTT.

This clonotype was found a few times. The J gene is TRBJ2-3, the V gene TRBV20-1; 8 nucleotides match TRBD2. Trimming took 2 bases from V and 0 from J; bases not matched to a gene: 4. Germline values: CDR1 DFQATT, CDR2 SNEGSKA (reference sequence). The CDR3 consists of 15 residues. The CDR3 loop is CSARSLAVSTDTQYF. The CDR3 bases are TGCAGTGCTAGATCACTAGCGGTGAGCACAGATACGCAGTATTTT.

This sequence joins TRBV10-3 and TRBJ2-5; tentatively, D is TRBD2 (6 bases). The V and J ends lost 11 bases and 3 bases respectively, with 16 bases between them. This CDR3 is built from 13 residues. Germline lookup yields CDR1 ENHRY and CDR2 SYGVKD. CDR3 coding DNA: TGTGCCTCGGCCCCGCGGGATGAAGAGACCCAGTACTTC. It codes for CASAPRDEETQYF.

The rearrangement uses TRBV6-6 and TRBJ1-4; tentative D call: TRBD1 (5 bases). The CDR3 covers 14 residues. Trimming took off 7 bases at V and 3 bases at J, with 12 bases between the two ends. The germline V gene encodes CDR1 MNHNY and CDR2 SVGAGI (reference sequence). The CDR3: CASTKGVANEKLFF. CDR3 DNA sequence: TGTGCCAGCACCAAAGGGGTGGCTAATGAAAAACTGTTTTTT.

A few counts support this clonotype. V usage is TRBV20-1 and J usage is TRBJ1-1; 9 nucleotides agree with TRBD1. The germline CDR1 and CDR2 sequences are DFQATT and SNEGSKA (reference sequence). The CDR3 contains 15 residues. After removal of 0 bases from V and 4 bases from J, the junction contained 6 bases not matched to a gene. CDR3 nucleotide sequence: TGCAGTGCTAGAGATTTCGGACAGGGGCTCACTGAAGCTTTCTTT. It translates to CSARDFGQGLTEAFF.

The V and J genes are TRBV18 and TRBJ1-6, with D possibly matching TRBD1 (6 bases). V was pared by 1 base and J by 9 bases, with 19 bases between. Germline lookup yields CDR1 KGHSH and CDR2 LQKENI. The CDR3 spans 17 residues. In DNA form, the CDR3 reads TGTGCCAGCTCACCACGAGTACAGGGAGGTGGACTTTCACCCCTCCACTTT. It encodes CASSPRVQGGGLSPLHF.

The chain combines TRBV9 with TRBJ1-2; D is perhaps TRBD1 (6 bases). Trimming took 0 bases from V and 10 from J, leaving 13 bases between them. Germline V CDR1 and CDR2: SGDLS, YYNGEE. The CDR3 totals 13 residues. CDR3 protein: CASSVEVSGAYTF. The CDR3 DNA reads TGTGCCAGCAGCGTAGAGGTGTCGGGGGCCTACACCTTC.

As to this clonotype: Compared with germline, one end of the junction differs, possibly owing to a read error. The V and J genes are TRBV5-1 and TRBJ2-5, with TRBD2 as a possible D gene (6 bases). Judging by the DNA end, TRBJ2-7 fits better; the J call may be wrong. Germline V gives CDR1 SGHRS, CDR2 YFSETQ. The CDR3 contains 14 residues. This CDR3 reads CVSSLEGTDYEQYF. For the CDR3, the DNA is TGCGTCAGCAGCTTGGAGGGGACCGACTACGAGCAGTACTTC.

This sequence joins TRBV29-1 and TRBJ2-1; 7 bases agree with TRBD1. CDR1 is SQVTM and CDR2 is ANQGSEA in the germline V gene. The CDR3 runs 13 residues. J lost 6 bases, V lost 1 base, and 3 bases had no gene match. CDR3 sequence reads: CSVEGKGANEQFF. The CDR3 nucleotides are TGCAGCGTTGAAGGAAAGGGGGCCAATGAGCAGTTCTTC.

This clonotype was observed a handful of times. This rearrangement joins TRBV29-1 to TRBJ2-3; D may correspond to TRBD1 or TRBD2 (5 bases each). Between the trimmed V and J ends, which lost 5 bases and 1 base, there was a span of 16 bases. The CDR3 consists of 15 residues. Per germline, CDR1 SQVTM and CDR2 ANQGSEA. The CDR3 region is CSVRQLGVGTDTQYF. For the CDR3, the DNA is TGCAGCGTTCGACAGTTGGGGGTAGGCACAGATACGCAGTATTTT.

Note on this clonotype: A junction boundary mismatches the germline segment, possibly from a read error. The chain couples TRBV5-1 to TRBJ2-3; D is undetermined. Germline V lookup: CDR1 SGHRS, CDR2 YFSETQ. CDR3 size: 17 residues. For the CDR3, the DNA is TGCGCCAGCAGCTTCTGGGCCTCTCGCACGGGCACAGATACGCAGTGTTTT. The encoded protein is CASSFWASRTGTDTQCF. Full variable domain (rest looked up from reference TRBV5-1 and TRBJ2-3): KAGVTQTPRYLIKTRGQQVTLSCSPISGHRSVSWYQQTPGQGLQFLFEYFSETQRNKGNFPGRFSGRQFSNSRSEMNVSTLELGDSALYLCASSFWASRTGTDTQCFGPGTRLTVL.

This clonotype came up a few times. The genes are TRBV18 and TRBJ2-2; 10 bases match TRBD2. The CDR3 totals 17 residues. The ends lost 0 bases at V and 4 bases at J; junction bases unmatched: 5. Germline V gene sequence: CDR1 KGHSH, CDR2 LQKENI. CDR3 in amino acids: CASSPPLAGRLTGELFF. CDR3 in DNA: TGTGCCAGCTCACCACCACTAGCGGGGAGACTCACCGGGGAGCTGTTTTTT.